Described below is a single T cell receptor (beta chain) sequence and its context. Its target is not known. The entry originates in a study of cytomegalovirus exposure and HLA in healthy donors. Looking at the study overall: The Caucasian-associated ancestry cluster held around 76% of around 380 genotyped donors. General study points: Researchers had no immune exposure information except CMV serostatus available.

Donors showed nominal health when sampled, although they likely had unrecorded immune exposures. The ends were cut back, 5 bases at V and 10 bases at J, with 11 bases in the middle. Looked up from germline, CDR1 is DFQATT and CDR2 is SNEGSKA (reference sequence). The CDR3 is made up of 10 amino acids. 60 Vbeta and 13 Jbeta primers were used in PCR. Original handling: Approximately 11 million shared chains were among approximately 80 million unique TCR beta chains counted in a later analysis. Here immunoSEQ multiplex PCR was the method, and the copy in TCRdb shows in-frame clones only, minus some. That table is the source of V, J and clone size, and D and trimming were worked out from the DNA. The data show some 95,000 clones, approximately 65% seen once.

The sequenced sample was PBMCs. This receptor was identified in a man aged 25 to 45 in good health and CMV-seronegative. The rearrangement joins TRBV20-1 to TRBJ1-1; D is perhaps TRBD1 (5 bases). The CDR3 DNA reads TGCAGTGCTGGGCCTAGGGGAGCTTTCTTT. Translating it yields CSAGPRGAFF.